This TCR beta chain was documented in a study of cytotoxic CD8 clonotypes in ibrutinib-treated CLL (dated by TCRdb to 2020 to 2022). As for the study more broadly: The cohort was composed of ten to eleven relapsed/refractory and about 15 treatment-naive patients; IGHV unmutated status was identified in around 17 patients. All remission and progressive disease samples were collected while patients were still receiving ibrutinib. Partial responses were observed in roughly 25 patients and complete responses in 2; after a median follow-up of around 68 months, remission was maintained in roughly 15 patients and progression was observed in approximately 12. An average of about 260,000 productive templates and about 100,000 productive rearrangements was obtained per sample. Of the approximately 86 people in the trial, approximately 26 had longitudinal samples available. Cryopreserved peripheral blood mononuclear cells were collected at three points: before therapy, at response, and at either sustained remission or disease progression. Samples at response were collected after a median of about 11 months of treatment, with a range of roughly 6 to 36 months. The investigation overall reported the following: Sustained-remission and progressing patients did not have matched sampling times, and lymph node repertoires were not examined. Public clonotypes were rare and either shrank or stayed stable during treatment, and the rise in clonality at ibrutinib response reflected expansion of private clonotypes. An increase in clonality was observed at ibrutinib response, with clonality remaining stable during sustained remission and falling back toward baseline at progression. At baseline, clonality was higher than in age-matched healthy donors and showed a strong correlation with circulating CD8+ T-cell counts.

This clone came up once. Its antigen is still unknown. Base qualities are not at hand, and no much larger clone is one base apart. For TCR beta library preparation, roughly 2.2 micrograms of genomic DNA were isolated from cryopreserved PBMCs. High-throughput TCR beta sequencing was performed on longitudinal blood samples from CLL patients receiving ibrutinib monotherapy. The patients took part in an open-label, single-center phase 2 trial of ibrutinib monotherapy. On a MiSeq, deep resolution sequencing aimed for a depth between 1 in 1 million and 1 in 200,000 T cells, with each clonotype covered around 9.2x on average. The immunoSEQ hsTCRB Kit was used to generate the TCR beta libraries. Processing in the source paper ran as follows. ImmunoSEQ Data Assistant and ImmunoSEQ Analyzer were used for data analysis, and V, D and J genes were assigned according to IMGT definitions. Clonality, with values ranging from 0 to 1, was calculated as one minus the normalized Shannon entropy of productive rearrangement frequencies. Public clonotype analysis was restricted to overrepresented clonotypes comprising at least 0.05% of each patient's repertoire. About a dozen age-matched healthy donor repertoires from immuneACCESS served as clonality controls. Not all clones reach the TCRdb copy of this immuneACCESS table, which keeps in-frame sequences only. Checked studies attribute under half of the gap to unresolved V genes and leave the rest unexplained. That table gives V, J and clone size, and the DNA gave D and trimming. The sample profile shows about 300,000 clones; 67% of them were found once. Roughly 6.7% of the sample is taken by the ten largest.

The source of this sequence is a human donor with chronic lymphocytic leukemia. Sequencing was performed on PBMCs, taken after 36 months of ibrutinib treatment.

In nucleotide form, the sequence is TGTGCCAGCTCATCGGGTTTAGGGTCCGCGGATACGCAGTATTTT. This gives the protein CASSSGLGSADTQYF. The chain employs TRBV18 and TRBJ2-3, with no D gene named confidently. CDR1 KGHSH and CDR2 LQKENI were looked up in the germline V gene. V loses 5 bases, J loses 6 bases, and the germline ends lie 18 bases apart. Counted from cysteine to phenylalanine, this CDR3 has 15 amino acids. The only DNA kept is the CDR3, 45 bases in frame from the first base.